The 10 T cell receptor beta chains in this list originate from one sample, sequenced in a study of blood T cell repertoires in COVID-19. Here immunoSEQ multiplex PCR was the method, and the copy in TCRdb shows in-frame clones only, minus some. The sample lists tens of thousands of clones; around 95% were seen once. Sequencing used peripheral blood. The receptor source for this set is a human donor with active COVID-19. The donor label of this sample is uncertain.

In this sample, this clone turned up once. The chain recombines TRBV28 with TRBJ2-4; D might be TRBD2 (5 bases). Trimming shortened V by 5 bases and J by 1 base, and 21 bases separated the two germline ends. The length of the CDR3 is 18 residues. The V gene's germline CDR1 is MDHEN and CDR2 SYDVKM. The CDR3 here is CASSPPPGSGSAKNIQYF. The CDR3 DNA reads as TGTGCCAGCAGTCCACCTCCGGGGAGTGGGTCGGCCAAAAACATTCAGTACTTC.

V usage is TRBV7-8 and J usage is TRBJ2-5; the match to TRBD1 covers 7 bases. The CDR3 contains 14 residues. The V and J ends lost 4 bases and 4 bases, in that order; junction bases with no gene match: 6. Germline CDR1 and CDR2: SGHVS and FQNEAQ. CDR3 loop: CASSSRDRAETQYF. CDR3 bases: TGTGCCAGCAGCTCGCGTGACAGGGCAGAGACCCAGTACTTC.

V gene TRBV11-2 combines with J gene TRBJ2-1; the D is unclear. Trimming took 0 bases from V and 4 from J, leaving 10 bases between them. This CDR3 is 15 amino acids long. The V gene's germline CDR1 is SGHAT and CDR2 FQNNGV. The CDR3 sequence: CASSLEARLYNEQFF. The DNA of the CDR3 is TGTGCCAGCAGCTTAGAGGCCCGTTTATACAATGAGCAGTTCTTC.

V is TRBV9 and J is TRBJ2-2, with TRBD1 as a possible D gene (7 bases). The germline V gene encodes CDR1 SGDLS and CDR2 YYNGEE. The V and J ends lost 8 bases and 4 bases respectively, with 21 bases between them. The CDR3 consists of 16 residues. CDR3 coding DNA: TGTGCCAGGGGAGGACAGGAGATAATCGGCACCGGGGAGCTGTTTTTT. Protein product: CARGGQEIIGTGELFF.

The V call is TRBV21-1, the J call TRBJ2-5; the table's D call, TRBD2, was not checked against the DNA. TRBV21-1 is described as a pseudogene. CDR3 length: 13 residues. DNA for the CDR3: TGTGCCAGCAGCGCGAGGGCTTCGGAGACCCAGTACTTC. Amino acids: CASSARASETQYF.

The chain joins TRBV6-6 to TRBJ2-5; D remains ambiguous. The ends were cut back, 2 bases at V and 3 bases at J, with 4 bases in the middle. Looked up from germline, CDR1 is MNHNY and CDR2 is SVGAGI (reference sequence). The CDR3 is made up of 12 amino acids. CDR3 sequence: CASSYREETQYF. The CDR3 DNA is TGTGCCAGCAGTTACCGAGAAGAGACCCAGTACTTC.

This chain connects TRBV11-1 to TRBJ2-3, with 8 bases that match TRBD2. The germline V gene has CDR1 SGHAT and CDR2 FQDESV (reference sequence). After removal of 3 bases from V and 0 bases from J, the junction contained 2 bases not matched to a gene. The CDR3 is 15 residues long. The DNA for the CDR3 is TGTGCCAGCAGCTTCCAGCGGGGGAGCACAGATACGCAGTATTTT. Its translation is CASSFQRGSTDTQYF. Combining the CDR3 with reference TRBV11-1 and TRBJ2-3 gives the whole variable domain EAEVAQSPRYKITEKSQAVAFWCDPISGHATLYWYRQILGQGPELLVQFQDESVVDDSQLPKDRFSAERLKGVDSTLKIQPAELGDSAMYLCASSFQRGSTDTQYFGPGTRLTVL.

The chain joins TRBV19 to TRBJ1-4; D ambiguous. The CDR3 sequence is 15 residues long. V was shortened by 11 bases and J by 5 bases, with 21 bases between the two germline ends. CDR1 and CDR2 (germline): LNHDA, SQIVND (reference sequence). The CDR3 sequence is CAFKRKGLINEKLFF. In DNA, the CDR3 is TGTGCCTTTAAACGAAAAGGACTGATCAATGAAAAACTGTTTTTT.

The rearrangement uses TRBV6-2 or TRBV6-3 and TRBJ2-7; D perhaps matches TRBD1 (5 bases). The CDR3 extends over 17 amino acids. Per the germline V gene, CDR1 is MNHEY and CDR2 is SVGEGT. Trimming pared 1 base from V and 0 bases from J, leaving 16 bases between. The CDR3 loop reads CASSYFPGRAPSYEQYF. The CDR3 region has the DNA TGTGCCAGCAGTTACTTCCCAGGGCGTGCCCCCTCCTACGAGCAGTACTTC.

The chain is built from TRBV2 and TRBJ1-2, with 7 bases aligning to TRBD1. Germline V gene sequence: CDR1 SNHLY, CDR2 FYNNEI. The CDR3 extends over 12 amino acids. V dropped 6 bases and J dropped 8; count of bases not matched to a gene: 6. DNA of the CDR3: TGTGCCAGCAGAGGACAGGCCGTCGGCTACACCTTC. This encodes CASRGQAVGYTF.